This TCR beta chain was sequenced in a study of control samples from healthy donors and cancer patients. Only in-frame clones appear in the TCRdb table, and some are missing; sequencing was by immunoSEQ multiplex PCR. The sample holds more than 95,000 clones, about 93% seen once. This CDR3 contains 13 residues. Trimming took off 4 bases at V and 0 bases at J, with 6 bases between the two ends. The rearrangement links TRBV12-3 or TRBV12-4 to TRBJ1-2, with D unclear. The receptor's source is a young man in good health. Sequenced input: blood. CDR3 residues: CASSSPPNYGYTF. For the CDR3, the DNA is TGTGCCAGCAGTTCTCCTCCTAACTATGGCTACACCTTC.